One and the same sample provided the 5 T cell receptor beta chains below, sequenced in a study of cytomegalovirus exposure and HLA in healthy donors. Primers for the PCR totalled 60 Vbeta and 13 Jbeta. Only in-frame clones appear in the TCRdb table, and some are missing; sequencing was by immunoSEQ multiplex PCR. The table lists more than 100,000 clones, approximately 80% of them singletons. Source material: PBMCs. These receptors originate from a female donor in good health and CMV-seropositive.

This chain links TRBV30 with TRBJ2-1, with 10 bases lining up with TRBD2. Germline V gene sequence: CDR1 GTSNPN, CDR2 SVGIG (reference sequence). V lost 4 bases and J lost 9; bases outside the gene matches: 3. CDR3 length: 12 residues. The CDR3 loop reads CAWTSGGGEQFF. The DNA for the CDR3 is TGTGCCTGGACTAGCGGGGGAGGTGAGCAGTTCTTC.

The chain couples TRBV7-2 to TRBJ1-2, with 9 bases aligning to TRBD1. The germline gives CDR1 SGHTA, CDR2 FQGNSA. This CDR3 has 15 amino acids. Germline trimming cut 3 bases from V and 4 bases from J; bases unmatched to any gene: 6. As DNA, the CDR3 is TGTGCCAGCAGCTTTACACAGGGGGCCGGCTATGGCTACACCTTC. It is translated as CASSFTQGAGYGYTF.

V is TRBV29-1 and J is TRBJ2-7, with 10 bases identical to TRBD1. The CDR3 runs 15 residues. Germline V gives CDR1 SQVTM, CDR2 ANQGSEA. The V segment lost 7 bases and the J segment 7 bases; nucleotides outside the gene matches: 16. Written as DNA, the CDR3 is TGCAGCGCCGGGCCCCCGGGACAGGGGTCGGGGGAGCAGTACTTC. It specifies CSAGPPGQGSGEQYF.

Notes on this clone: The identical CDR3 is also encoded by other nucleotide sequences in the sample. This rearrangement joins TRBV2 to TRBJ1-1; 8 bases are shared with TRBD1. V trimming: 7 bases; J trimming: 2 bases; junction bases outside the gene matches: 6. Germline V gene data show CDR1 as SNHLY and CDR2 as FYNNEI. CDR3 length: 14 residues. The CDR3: CASTRGTGNTEAFF. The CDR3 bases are TGTGCCAGCACCCGAGGGACAGGTAACACTGAAGCTTTCTTT.

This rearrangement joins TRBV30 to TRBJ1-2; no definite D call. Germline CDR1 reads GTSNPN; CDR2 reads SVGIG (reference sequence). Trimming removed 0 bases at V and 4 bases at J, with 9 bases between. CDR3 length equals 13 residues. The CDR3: CAWSVSSGYGYTF. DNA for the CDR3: TGTGCCTGGAGTGTAAGCTCGGGCTATGGCTACACCTTC. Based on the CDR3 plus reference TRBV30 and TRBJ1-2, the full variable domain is SQTIHQWPATLVQPVGSPLSLECTVEGTSNPNLYWYRQAAGRGLQLLFYSVGIGQISSEVPQNLSASRPQDRQFILSSKKLLLSDSGFYLCAWSVSSGYGYTFGSGTRLTVV.